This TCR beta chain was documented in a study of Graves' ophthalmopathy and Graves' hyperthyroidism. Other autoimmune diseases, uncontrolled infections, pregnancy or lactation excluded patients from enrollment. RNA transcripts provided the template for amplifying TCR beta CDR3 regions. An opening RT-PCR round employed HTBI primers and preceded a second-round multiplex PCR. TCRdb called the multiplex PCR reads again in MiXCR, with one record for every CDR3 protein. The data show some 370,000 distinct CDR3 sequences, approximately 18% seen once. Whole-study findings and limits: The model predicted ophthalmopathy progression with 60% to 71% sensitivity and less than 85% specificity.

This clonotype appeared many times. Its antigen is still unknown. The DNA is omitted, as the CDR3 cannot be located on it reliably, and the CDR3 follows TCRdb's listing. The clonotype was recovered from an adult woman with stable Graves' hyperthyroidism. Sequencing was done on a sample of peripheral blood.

The chain's CDR3 is CASSSSTARMNTEAFF. The chain carries TRBV28 and TRBJ1-1; TRBD1 was called by the table and not checked on the DNA. Per the germline V gene, CDR1 is MDHEN and CDR2 is SYDVKM. Ends included, the CDR3 has 16 residues.